One and the same sample provided the 10 T cell receptor beta chains below, sequenced in a study of blood T cell repertoires in COVID-19. The assay was immunoSEQ multiplex PCR, and TCRdb's table has in-frame clones only and misses some. The table lists over 100,000 clones, around 87% of them singletons. The sequencing input was peripheral blood. These receptors were obtained from a man aged 45-65 years with active or convalescent COVID-19.

This rearrangement joins TRBV2 to TRBJ1-3; 8 positions agree with TRBD1. The CDR3 is 16 amino acids. V was pared by 7 bases and J by 0 bases, with 8 bases of the junction left unmatched. CDR1 is SNHLY, CDR2 FYNNEI, per germline. The CDR3 here is CASNPDRGSSGNTIYF. The CDR3 DNA sequence: TGTGCCAGCAACCCCGACAGGGGCTCCTCTGGAAACACCATATATTTT.

V is TRBV5-4 and J is TRBJ1-5; 7 bases align to TRBD1. Trimming took 4 bases from V and 4 from J; bases not matched to a gene: 8. The CDR3 spans 15 residues. In germline, CDR1 is SGHNT, CDR2 YYREEE (reference sequence). Here the CDR3 DNA reads TGTGCCAGCAGCCTTGGAGGGACAGAAAATCAGCCCCAGCATTTT. It encodes CASSLGGTENQPQHF.

The gene calls are TRBV10-2 and TRBJ2-5; D unresolved. The CDR3 extends over 13 amino acids. Germline loops: CDR1 WSHSY, CDR2 SAAADI. V lost 1 base and J 4 bases, leaving 7 bases between the germline ends. Here the CDR3 reads CASSEWLLETQYF. CDR3 DNA: TGCGCCAGCAGTGAGTGGCTGCTAGAGACCCAGTACTTC.

The chain joins TRBV7-9 to TRBJ1-1; 7 nucleotides line up with TRBD1. The germline V gene has CDR1 SEHNR and CDR2 FQNEAQ (reference sequence). The CDR3 length is 14 residues. The V segment lost 3 bases and the J segment 1 base; nucleotides outside the gene matches: 2. CDR3 in DNA: TGTGCCAGCAGCTTCGGGGACAGGAACACTGAAGCTTTCTTT. It yields the protein CASSFGDRNTEAFF.

V and J are TRBV18 and TRBJ1-1; 9 nucleotides align to TRBD1. The CDR3 length is 15 residues. With V trimmed by 4 bases and J by 0 bases, 3 bases remained unmatched. Looked up from germline, CDR1 is KGHSH and CDR2 is LQKENI. CDR3 bases: TGTGCCAGCTCACTTTGGACAGGGGTGAACACTGAAGCTTTCTTT. Protein product: CASSLWTGVNTEAFF.

The chain carries TRBV12-3 or TRBV12-4 and TRBJ1-4, with 7 bases aligning to TRBD1. The CDR3 is made up of 13 amino acids. The ends lost 5 bases at V and 6 bases at J; junction bases unmatched: 3. The CDR3 bases are TGTGCCAGCAGTGCCGGGACAGATGAAAAACTGTTTTTT. It specifies CASSAGTDEKLFF.

The rearrangement uses TRBV7-5 and TRBJ2-3; TRBD1, the table's D call, was not compared with the DNA. TRBV7-5 is an annotated pseudogene. The CDR3 loop spans 16 amino acids. This CDR3 is CVRSLGDRGESDTQYF. The CDR3 DNA sequence: TGTGTCAGAAGCTTAGGGGACAGGGGGGAATCAGATACGCAGTATTTT.

The chain couples TRBV2 to TRBJ1-1; D is unresolved. V lost 4 bases, J lost 1 base, and 7 bases lay in between. Germline V gene data show CDR1 as SNHLY and CDR2 as FYNNEI. The CDR3 extends over 13 amino acids. The CDR3 is CASSGQQNTEAFF. CDR3 in DNA: TGTGCCAGCAGTGGCCAACAGAACACTGAAGCTTTCTTT.

The CDR3 nucleotides are TGTGCCAGCAGCCGCGGACTAGCGGGGATCTACGAGCAGTACTTC. As protein: CASSRGLAGIYEQYF. V and J are TRBV5-8 and TRBJ2-7; TRBD2 matches 12 bases. This CDR3 has 15 amino acids. The germline CDR1 and CDR2 sequences are SGHTS and YDEGEE. After removal of 4 bases from V and 3 bases from J, the junction contained 5 bases not matched to a gene.

The chain is built from TRBV19 and TRBJ2-7; perhaps TRBD2 as D (6 bases). Germline V gene sequence: CDR1 LNHDA, CDR2 SQIVND (reference sequence). Trimming removed 5 bases from V and 0 bases from J, with 8 bases in between. The CDR3 contains 13 residues. The CDR3 DNA follows: TGTGCCAGTAGTGTCGGGGGCTCCTACGAGCAGTACTTC. It yields the protein CASSVGGSYEQYF.